This T cell receptor beta chain is drawn from a study of T cells in Graves' hyperthyroidism and ophthalmopathy. TCR beta CDR3 regions were amplified from RNA transcripts. When the TCR CDR3 underwent first-round RT-PCR, the HTBI primer set was used. TCRdb re-called the multiplex PCR reads through MiXCR, storing one row per CDR3 protein. In the table there are approximately 630,000 distinct CDR3 sequences, around 15% of which are singletons. CDR1 is MDHEN and CDR2 is SYDVKM in the germline V gene. This CDR3 is built from 19 residues. V lost 5 bases and J lost 3; bases outside the gene matches: 17. Cells are PBMCs isolated from roughly 9.3 ml of fresh blood. This clonotype was recorded many times.

V gene TRBV28 combines with J gene TRBJ2-3, with TRBD2 identical over 10 bases. The source material was blood. The clonotype was recovered from a woman aged 25 to 39 with Graves' hyperthyroidism. CDR3 coding DNA: TGTGCCAGCAGTCCCAACAGCAGAAGCGGGAGGGGTGGAACAGATACGCAGTATTTT. Amino acids: CASSPNSRSGRGGTDTQYF.